This entry concerns a single T cell receptor (beta chain). CDR1 and CDR2 (germline): MNHEY, SVGEGT. Trimming stripped 6 bases from V and 0 bases from J, with 11 bases between. The CDR3 sequence is 14 residues long. Clones were sequenced by immunoSEQ multiplex PCR, and TCRdb holds only the in-frame ones, with some missing. The table shows fewer than 150,000 clones, with roughly 84% occurring only once. These data come from a study of blood T cell repertoires in COVID-19. Study-wide context: The cDNA or gDNA used as material had been derived from T cells, B-cell-depleted T cells, or PBMCs.

The receptor comes from a woman in her thirties or forties with acute or convalescent COVID-19. Material: peripheral blood. The rearrangement links TRBV6-2 or TRBV6-3 to TRBJ1-1, with D perhaps matching TRBD1 (6 bases). The CDR3 loop is CASSPNRVNTEAFF. The CDR3 DNA reads TGTGCCAGCAGCCCCAACAGGGTGAACACTGAAGCTTTCTTT.